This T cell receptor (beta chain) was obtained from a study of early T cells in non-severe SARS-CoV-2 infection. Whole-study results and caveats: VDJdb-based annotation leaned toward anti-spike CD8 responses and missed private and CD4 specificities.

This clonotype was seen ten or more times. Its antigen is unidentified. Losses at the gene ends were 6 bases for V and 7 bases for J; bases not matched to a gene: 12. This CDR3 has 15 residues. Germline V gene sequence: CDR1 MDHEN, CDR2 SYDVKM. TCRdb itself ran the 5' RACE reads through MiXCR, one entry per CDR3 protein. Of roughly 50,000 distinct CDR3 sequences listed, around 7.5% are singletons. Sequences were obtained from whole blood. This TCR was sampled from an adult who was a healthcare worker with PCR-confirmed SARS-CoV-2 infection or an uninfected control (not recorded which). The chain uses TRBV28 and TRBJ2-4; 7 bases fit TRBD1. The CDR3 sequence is CASSQWTGEWNIQYF. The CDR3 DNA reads TGTGCCAGCAGCCAATGGACAGGAGAGTGGAACATTCAGTACTTC. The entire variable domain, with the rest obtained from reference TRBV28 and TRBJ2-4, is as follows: DVKVTQSSRYLVKRTGEKVFLECVQDMDHENMFWYRQDPGLGLRLIYFSYDVKMKEKGDIPEGYSVSREKKERFSLILESASTNQTSMYLCASSQWTGEWNIQYFGAGTRLSVL.